The T cell receptor (beta chain) described here comes from a study of glioma-infiltrating T cells after dendritic cell vaccination. Study observations and caveats: Patients with more pretreatment TILs had longer time to progression and survival.

CDR1 and CDR2 from the germline V gene are LNHDA and SQIVND (reference sequence). Trimming at V came to 3 bases and at J to 6 bases, leaving 7 bases not matched to a gene. CDR3 size: 16 residues. The time point was: after dendritic cell vaccination, including at tumor progression/relapse. Sequencing was performed with immunoSEQ multiplex PCR; in TCRdb, only in-frame clones are kept and a portion is missing. The sample includes about 100,000 clones, about 85% of them seen just once. Details on this clone: What it binds is unknown.

The chain employs TRBV19 and TRBJ2-2, with 10 bases that match TRBD2. The material was blood, obtained after dendritic cell vaccination. This clonotype was obtained from a human donor with glioblastoma. The CDR3 DNA follows: TGTGCCAGTAGTATCTTGAGCGGGAGGGGCGCCGGGGAGCTGTTTTTT. Its translation is CASSILSGRGAGELFF.